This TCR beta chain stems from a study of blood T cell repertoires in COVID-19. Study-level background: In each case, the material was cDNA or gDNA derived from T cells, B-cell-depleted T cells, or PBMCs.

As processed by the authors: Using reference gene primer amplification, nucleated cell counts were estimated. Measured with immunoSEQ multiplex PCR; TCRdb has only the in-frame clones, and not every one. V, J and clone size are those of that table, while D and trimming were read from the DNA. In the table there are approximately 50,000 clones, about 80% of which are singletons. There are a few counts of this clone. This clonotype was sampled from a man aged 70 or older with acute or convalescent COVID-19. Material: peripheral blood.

In DNA, the CDR3 is TGTGCCAGCAGCGTAACGGGACTAGTCTACAATGAGCAGTTCTTC. As protein: CASSVTGLVYNEQFF. V is TRBV9 and J is TRBJ2-1; TRBD2 aligns across 8 bases. The CDR3 is 15 amino acids. After removal of 1 base from V and 3 bases from J, the junction contained 3 bases not matched to a gene. The germline CDR1 and CDR2 sequences are SGDLS and YYNGEE.